The source of this T cell receptor (beta chain) is a study of low-dose radiotherapy and immunotherapy resistance in tumors. V shed 5 bases and J shed 7 bases, with 6 bases lying between them. The CDR3 sequence is 12 residues long. From germline, CDR1 is SGHAT and CDR2 FQNNGV. The time point was: before trial treatment. All of the donors were given nivolumab, ipilimumab, aspirin, low-dose cyclophosphamide and low-dose radiotherapy as part of RACIN, a single-arm trial. Both TCRalpha and TCRbeta chains were reverse transcribed with V-gene-specific primers. TCR amplification involved about 21 PCR cycles with a constant-region primer and V-primer adapter. Following isolation, mRNA was amplified via in vitro transcription. MiXCR, run by TCRdb on the reads, gives a single entry per CDR3 protein. Among about 64,000 distinct CDR3 sequences listed, about 26% were seen once.

The specimen comprised PBMCs, sampled before treatment. This chain links TRBV11-2 with TRBJ1-6, with a tentative D call TRBD1 (6 bases). The source of this sequence is a male donor with rectosigmoid adenocarcinoma. DNA for the CDR3: TGTGCCAGCAGCCAGGGGAATTCACCCCTCCACTTT. Translated, it gives CASSQGNSPLHF. The entire variable domain, with the rest obtained from reference TRBV11-2 and TRBJ1-6, is as follows: EAGVAQSPRYKIIEKRQSVAFWCNPISGHATLYWYQQILGQGPKLLIQFQNNGVVDDSQLPKDRFSAERLKGVDSTLKIQPAKLEDSAVYLCASSQGNSPLHFGNGTRLTVT.